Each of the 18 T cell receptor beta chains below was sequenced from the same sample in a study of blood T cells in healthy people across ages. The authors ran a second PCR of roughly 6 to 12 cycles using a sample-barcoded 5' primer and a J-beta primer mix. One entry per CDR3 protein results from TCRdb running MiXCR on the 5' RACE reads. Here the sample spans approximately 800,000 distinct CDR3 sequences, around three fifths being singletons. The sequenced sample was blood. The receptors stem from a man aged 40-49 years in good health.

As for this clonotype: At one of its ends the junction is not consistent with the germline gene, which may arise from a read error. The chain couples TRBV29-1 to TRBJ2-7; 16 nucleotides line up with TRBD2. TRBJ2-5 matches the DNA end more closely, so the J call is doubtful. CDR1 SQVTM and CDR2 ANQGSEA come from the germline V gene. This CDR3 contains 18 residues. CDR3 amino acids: CSIEDPPGTSGGEETQYF. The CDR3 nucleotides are TGCAGCATTGAAGACCCTCCCGGGACTAGCGGGGGGGAAGAGACCCAGTACTTC.

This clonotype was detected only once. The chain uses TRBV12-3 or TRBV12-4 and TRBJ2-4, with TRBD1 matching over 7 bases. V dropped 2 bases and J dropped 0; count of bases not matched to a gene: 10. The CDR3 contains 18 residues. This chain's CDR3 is CASSLWTGETLAKNIQYF. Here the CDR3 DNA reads TGTGCCAGCAGTTTATGGACAGGAGAGACCCTAGCCAAAAACATTCAGTACTTC.

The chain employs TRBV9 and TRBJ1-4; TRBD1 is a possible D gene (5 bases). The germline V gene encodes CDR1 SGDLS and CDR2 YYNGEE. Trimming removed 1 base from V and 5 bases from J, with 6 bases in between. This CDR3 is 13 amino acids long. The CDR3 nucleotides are TGTGCCAGCAGCGTACCAGGGAATGAAAAACTGTTTTTT. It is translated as CASSVPGNEKLFF. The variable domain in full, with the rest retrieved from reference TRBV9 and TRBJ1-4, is DSGVTQTPKHLITATGQRVTLRCSPRSGDLSVYWYQQSLDQGLQFLIQYYNGEERAKGNILERFSAQQFPDLHSELNLSSLELGDSALYFCASSVPGNEKLFFGSGTQLSVL.

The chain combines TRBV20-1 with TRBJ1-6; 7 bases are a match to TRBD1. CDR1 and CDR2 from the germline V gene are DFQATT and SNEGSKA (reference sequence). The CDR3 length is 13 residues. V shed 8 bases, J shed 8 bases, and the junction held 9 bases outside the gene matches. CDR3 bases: TGCAGTACCCGGACAGGAGATTATTCACCCCTCCACTTT. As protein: CSTRTGDYSPLHF.

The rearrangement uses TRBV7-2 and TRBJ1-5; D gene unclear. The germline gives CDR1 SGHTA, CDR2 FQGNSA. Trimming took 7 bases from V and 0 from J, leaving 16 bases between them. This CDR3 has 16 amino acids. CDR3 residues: CASMRWGQYSNQPQHF. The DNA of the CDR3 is TGTGCCAGCATGCGGTGGGGTCAGTATAGCAATCAGCCCCAGCATTTT.

The CDR3 reads CASSWEPGQLQDEQFF. For the CDR3, the DNA is TGTGCCAGCAGTTGGGAACCGGGACAGCTACAGGATGAGCAGTTCTTC. This chain joins TRBV6-6 and TRBJ2-7; 7 bases agree with TRBD1. The J call is in doubt because the DNA end fits TRBJ2-1 better. The CDR3 loop spans 16 amino acids. CDR1 is MNHNY, CDR2 SVGAGI, per germline (reference sequence).

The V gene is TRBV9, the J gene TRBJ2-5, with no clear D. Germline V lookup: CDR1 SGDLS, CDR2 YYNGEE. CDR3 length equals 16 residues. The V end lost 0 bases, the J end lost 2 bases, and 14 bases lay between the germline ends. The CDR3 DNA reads TGTGCCAGCAGCGTAGATGGTTTGCTGCCACAAGAGACCCAGTACTTC. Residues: CASSVDGLLPQETQYF.

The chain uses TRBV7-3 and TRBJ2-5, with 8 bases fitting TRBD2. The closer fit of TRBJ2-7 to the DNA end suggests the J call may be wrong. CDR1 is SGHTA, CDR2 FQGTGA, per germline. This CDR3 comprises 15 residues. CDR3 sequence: CASSLYGGAGTEQYF. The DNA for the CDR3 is TGTGCCAGCAGCTTATACGGGGGGGCGGGAACCGAGCAGTACTTC.

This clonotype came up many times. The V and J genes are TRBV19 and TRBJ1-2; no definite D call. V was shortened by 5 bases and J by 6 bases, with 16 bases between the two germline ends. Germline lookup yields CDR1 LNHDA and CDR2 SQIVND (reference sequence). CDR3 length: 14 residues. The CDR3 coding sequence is TGTGCCAGTAGTGCCTCAATCCTGTGGGATGGCTACACCTTC. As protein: CASSASILWDGYTF. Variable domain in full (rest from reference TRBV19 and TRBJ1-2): DGGITQSPKYLFRKEGQNVTLSCEQNLNHDAMYWYRQDPGQGLRLIYYSQIVNDFQKGDIAEGYSVSREKKESFPLTVTSAQKNPTAFYLCASSASILWDGYTFGSGTRLTVV.

Here the CDR3 reads CATSDTGTDSTDTQYF. The CDR3 nucleotides are TGTGCCACCAGTGATACCGGGACGGATAGCACAGATACGCAGTATTTT. J is TRBJ2-3 and V is TRBV24-1; D tentatively reads TRBD1 or TRBD2 (5 bases each). Trimming cost V 3 bases and J 0 bases, with 12 bases left between them. Germline CDR1 is KGHDR and CDR2 is SFDVKD. CDR3 length: 16 residues.

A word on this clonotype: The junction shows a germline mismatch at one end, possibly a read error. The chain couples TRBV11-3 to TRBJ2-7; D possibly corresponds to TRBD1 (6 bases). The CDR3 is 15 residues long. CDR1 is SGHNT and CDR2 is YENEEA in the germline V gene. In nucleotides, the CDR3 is TGTGCCAGCAGCTCCCGGGACACCGGTTACTACGTGCAGTACTTC. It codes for CASSSRDTGYYVQYF. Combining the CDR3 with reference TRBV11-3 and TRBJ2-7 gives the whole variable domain EAGVVQSPRYKIIEKKQPVAFWCNPISGHNTLYWYLQNLGQGPELLIRYENEEAVDDSQLPKDRFSAERLKGVDSTLKIQPAELGDSAVYLCASSSRDTGYYVQYFGPGTRLTVT.

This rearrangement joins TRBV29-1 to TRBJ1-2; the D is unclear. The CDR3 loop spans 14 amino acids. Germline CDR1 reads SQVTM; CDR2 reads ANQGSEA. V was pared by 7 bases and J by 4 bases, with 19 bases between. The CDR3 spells CSAEMSGEAYGYTF. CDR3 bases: TGCAGCGCGGAAATGTCCGGGGAGGCCTATGGCTACACCTTC.

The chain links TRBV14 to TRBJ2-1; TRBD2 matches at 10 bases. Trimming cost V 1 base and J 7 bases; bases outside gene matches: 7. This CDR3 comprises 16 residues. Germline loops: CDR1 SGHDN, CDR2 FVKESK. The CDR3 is CASSQVLAGAWNEQFF. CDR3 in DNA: TGTGCCAGCAGCCAAGTTCTAGCGGGAGCTTGGAATGAGCAGTTCTTC.

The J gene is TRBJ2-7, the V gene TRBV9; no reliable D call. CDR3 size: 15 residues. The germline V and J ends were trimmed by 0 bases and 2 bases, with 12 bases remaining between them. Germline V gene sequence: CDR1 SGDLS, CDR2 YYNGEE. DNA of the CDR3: TGTGCCAGCAGCGTAGGGACGGCCCTCACCTACGAGCAGTACTTC. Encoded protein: CASSVGTALTYEQYF. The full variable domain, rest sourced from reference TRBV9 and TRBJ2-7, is DSGVTQTPKHLITATGQRVTLRCSPRSGDLSVYWYQQSLDQGLQFLIQYYNGEERAKGNILERFSAQQFPDLHSELNLSSLELGDSALYFCASSVGTALTYEQYFGPGTRLTVT.

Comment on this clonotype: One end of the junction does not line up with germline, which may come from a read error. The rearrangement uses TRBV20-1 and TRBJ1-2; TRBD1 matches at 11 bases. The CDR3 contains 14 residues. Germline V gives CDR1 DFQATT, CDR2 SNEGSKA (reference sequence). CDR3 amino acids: CSARGQGASYGCTF. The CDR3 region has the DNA TGCAGTGCTCGCGGACAGGGGGCGTCCTATGGCTGCACCTTC.

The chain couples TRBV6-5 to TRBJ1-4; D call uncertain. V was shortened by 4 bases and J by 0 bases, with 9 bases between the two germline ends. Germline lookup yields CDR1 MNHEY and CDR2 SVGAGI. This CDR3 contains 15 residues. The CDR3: CASSSGESTNEKLFF. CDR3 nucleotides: TGTGCCAGCAGTTCAGGAGAATCAACTAATGAAAAACTGTTTTTT.

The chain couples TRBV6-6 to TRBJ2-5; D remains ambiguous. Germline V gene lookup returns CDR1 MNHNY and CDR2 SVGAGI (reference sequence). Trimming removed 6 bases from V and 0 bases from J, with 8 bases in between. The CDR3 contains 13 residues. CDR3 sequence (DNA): TGTGCCAGCAGCGAAATGTACCAAGAGACCCAGTACTTC. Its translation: CASSEMYQETQYF.

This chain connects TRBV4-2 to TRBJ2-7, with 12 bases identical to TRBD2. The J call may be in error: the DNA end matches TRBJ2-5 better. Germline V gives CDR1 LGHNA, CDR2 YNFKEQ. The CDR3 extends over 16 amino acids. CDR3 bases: TGTGCCAGCAGCCAACGACTAGCGGGGGACCAAGAGACCCAGTACTTC. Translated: CASSQRLAGDQETQYF.